The source of this TCR beta chain is a study of T-cell reconstitution after alpha-beta-depleted transplantation in children. Study outcomes and limitations: Recipient T cells and thymic progenitors that survived were the source of the high TCRbeta diversity seen at day 60 in some patients. T-cell numbers and diversity, one year after transplant, stemmed largely from T cells that were newly produced.

This clonotype was observed at least ten times. Its antigen is unknown. Construction of the TCRbeta library involved unique molecular identifiers. Via MiXCR, TCRdb re-called the PCR reads, giving one row per CDR3 protein. The sample includes about 16,000 distinct CDR3 sequences, roughly 8% of them seen just once. The V gene's germline CDR1 is LGHDT and CDR2 YNNKEL (reference sequence). The CDR3 is made up of 15 amino acids. The V and J ends lost 3 bases and 3 bases respectively, with 15 bases between them. This receptor was obtained from a boy under two years old who had a stem cell transplant for Wiskott-Aldrich syndrome, so the T cells may come from the graft donor. Sequences were derived from PBMCs, mostly from graft donor cells, sampled 60 days after TCRalphabeta/CD19-depleted stem cell transplant. The V and J genes are TRBV3-1 and TRBJ2-7; D uncertain. The chain's CDR3 is CASSQSATVLYEQYF. The CDR3 bases are TGTGCCAGCAGCCAGAGTGCTACCGTCCTCTACGAGCAGTACTTC.